The source of this T cell receptor (beta chain) is a study of identifying expanded T cells in peripheral blood. The V end lost 1 base, the J end lost 1 base, and 10 bases lay between the germline ends. This CDR3 is 15 amino acids long. CDR1 and CDR2 (germline): SGHAT, FQNNGV. Generated by immunoSEQ multiplex PCR, the TCRdb table keeps only in-frame clones and is missing some. The repertoire holds 85,000 to 100,000 clones, 88% seen once, with 4% to 4.5% in the top ten. The origin of this receptor is a person aged 18 to 75 in good health. The rearrangement links TRBV11-2 to TRBJ1-2; D gene uncertain. The material sequenced was blood. The DNA of the CDR3 is TGTGCCAGCAGCTTAGTTCCGCGCTTTAACTATGGCTACACCTTC. This translates into CASSLVPRFNYGYTF.